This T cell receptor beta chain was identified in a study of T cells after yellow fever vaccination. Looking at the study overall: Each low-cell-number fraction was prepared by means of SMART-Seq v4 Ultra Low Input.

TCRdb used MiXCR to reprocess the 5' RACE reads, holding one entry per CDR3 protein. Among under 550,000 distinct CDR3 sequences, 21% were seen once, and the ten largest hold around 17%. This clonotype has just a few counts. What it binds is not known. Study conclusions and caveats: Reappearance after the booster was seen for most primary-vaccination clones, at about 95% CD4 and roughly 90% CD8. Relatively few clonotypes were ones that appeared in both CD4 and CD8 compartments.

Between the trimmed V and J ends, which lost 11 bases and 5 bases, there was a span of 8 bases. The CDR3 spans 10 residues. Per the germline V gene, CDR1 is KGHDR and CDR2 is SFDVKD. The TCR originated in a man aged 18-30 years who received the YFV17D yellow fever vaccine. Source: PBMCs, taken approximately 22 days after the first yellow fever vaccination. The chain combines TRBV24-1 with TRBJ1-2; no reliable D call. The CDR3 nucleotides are TGTGCCAGCTACGGTTATGGCTACACCTTC. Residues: CASYGYGYTF.